This section outlines one T cell receptor (beta chain) sequence together with its context. The sample belongs to a study of shared clonotypes between healthy human individuals. Naive CD8 cells, CD45RO-negative and positively selected for CCR7, excluded terminally differentiated effector memory CD45RA+ cells. The protocol was immunoSEQ multiplex PCR, while the TCRdb copy is restricted to in-frame clones and leaves out a portion. Of millions of clones in the sample, around 96% were seen once. Trimming stripped 1 base from V and 5 bases from J, with 8 bases between. CDR1 and CDR2 (germline): MDHEN, SYDVKM. There are 13 residues in the CDR3.

Sequencing was performed on naive CD8+ T cells sorted from blood. The clonotype was recovered from a man aged 18 to 29 in good health. The chain joins TRBV28 to TRBJ2-5; no definite D call. In nucleotides, the CDR3 is TGTGCCAGCAGTTTATCGACCCGGGAGACCCAGTACTTC. This translates into CASSLSTRETQYF.